The 19 T cell receptor beta chains given below trace back to one sample, sequenced in a study of T-cell reconstitution after alpha-beta-depleted transplantation in children. Library preparation (for TCRbeta) was performed with unique molecular identifiers. TCRdb independently ran MiXCR on the PCR reads; one entry per CDR3 protein. The sample holds about 460,000 distinct CDR3 sequences, 9.5% to 12% seen once. The sequenced sample was PBMCs, mostly from graft donor cells, obtained 180 days after TCRalphabeta/CD19-depleted stem cell transplant. These receptors came from a female patient between 2 and 10 years old who had a stem cell transplant for aplastic anemia, so the T cells may come from the graft donor.

The chain combines TRBV24-1 with TRBJ2-1; a weak D match, TRBD1 (5 bases). The CDR3 runs to 18 residues. The V end lost 0 bases, the J end lost 0 bases, and 14 bases lay between the germline ends. Germline V CDR1 and CDR2: KGHDR, SFDVKD. The DNA for the CDR3 is TGTGCCACCAGTGATTTGCCCAGGGTCTCCAGCTCCTACAATGAGCAGTTCTTC. Protein: CATSDLPRVSSSYNEQFF.

This clonotype was recorded a few times. This rearrangement joins TRBV5-5 to TRBJ1-1, with D tentatively TRBD1 (6 bases). V was shortened by 6 bases and J by 1 base, with 13 bases between the two germline ends. Germline V gene lookup returns CDR1 SGHKS and CDR2 YYEKEE (reference sequence). The CDR3 runs 14 residues. CDR3 sequence (DNA): TGTGCCAGCAACCTTCTGGACAGGAACACTGAAGCTTTCTTT. Residues: CASNLLDRNTEAFF.

This clonotype was found many times. The chain joins TRBV29-1 to TRBJ2-5; either TRBD1 or TRBD2 may fit D (5 bases each). Per the germline V gene, CDR1 is SQVTM and CDR2 is ANQGSEA. The length of the CDR3 is 14 residues. The V end was cut by 4 bases, the J end by 0 bases, with 12 bases between. For the CDR3, the DNA is TGCAGCGTTGTGGGTGGGGGATACCAAGAGACCCAGTACTTC. Its translation: CSVVGGGYQETQYF.

This clonotype was seen a few times. The junction departs from the called germline gene at one end, perhaps through a read error. The rearrangement uses TRBV20-1 and TRBJ2-1; D is possibly TRBD2 (6 bases). Germline V gives CDR1 DFQATT, CDR2 SNEGSKA (reference sequence). The CDR3 runs 11 residues. CDR3 in amino acids: CSAWRDRVQDF. The CDR3 nucleotides read TGCAGTGCTTGGCGGGACCGGGTCCAGGACTTC.

V gene TRBV15 combines with J gene TRBJ2-7, with TRBD1 identical over 8 bases. V trimming: 3 bases; J trimming: 1 base; junction bases outside the gene matches: 8. Germline V lookup: CDR1 LNHNV, CDR2 YYDKDF (reference sequence). The CDR3 spans 16 residues. DNA of the CDR3: TGTGCCACCAGCAGTAGTCGGACAGGGACGTCCTACGAGCAGTACTTC. This codes for CATSSSRTGTSYEQYF. Using reference TRBV15 and TRBJ2-7 for the parts outside the CDR3, the full variable domain is DAMVIQNPRYQVTQFGKPVTLSCSQTLNHNVMYWYQQKSSQAPKLLFHYYDKDFNNEADTPDNFQSRRPNTSFCFLDIRSPGLGDTAMYLCATSSSRTGTSYEQYFGPGTRLTVT.

This clonotype appeared a few times. The chain employs TRBV20-1 and TRBJ2-2; D is unresolved. The CDR3 runs to 14 residues. The ends were cut back, 0 bases at V and 7 bases at J, with 12 bases in the middle. Germline V gene lookup returns CDR1 DFQATT and CDR2 SNEGSKA (reference sequence). In nucleotides, the CDR3 is TGCAGTGCTAGAGATCATAGTTACCACGGGGAGCTGTTTTTT. It encodes CSARDHSYHGELFF.

This clonotype was counted a few times. The chain carries TRBV5-1 and TRBJ2-3; TRBD2 aligns across 11 bases. Germline V gene sequence: CDR1 SGHRS, CDR2 YFSETQ. V lost 0 bases, J lost 2 bases, and 2 bases stayed unmatched. The CDR3 covers 16 residues. CDR3 nucleotide sequence: TGCGCCAGCAGCTTGGGACTAGCGGGAACCACAGATACGCAGTATTTT. Protein sequence: CASSLGLAGTTDTQYF.

The V gene is TRBV20-1, the J gene TRBJ2-1; 9 nucleotides match TRBD2. The CDR3 has 14 amino acids. Unmatched junction bases numbered 4, after V lost 2 bases and J lost 5 bases. In germline, CDR1 is DFQATT, CDR2 SNEGSKA (reference sequence). CDR3 sequence reads: CSARHVAGDNEQFF. In DNA, the CDR3 is TGCAGTGCTAGACACGTAGCGGGAGACAATGAGCAGTTCTTC.

J is TRBJ2-7 and V is TRBV20-1, with a tentative D call TRBD2 (6 bases). The CDR3 covers 14 residues. Germline CDR1 reads DFQATT; CDR2 reads SNEGSKA (reference sequence). V lost 3 bases and J 7 bases, leaving 19 bases between the germline ends. The CDR3 DNA reads as TGCAGTGCTAGCGGCCAGACGGTGGGGGGAGAGCAGTACGTC. This codes for CSASGQTVGGEQYV.

The sample holds a few counts of this clonotype. The chain recombines TRBV7-2 with TRBJ2-3; maybe TRBD2 (5 bases). Germline CDR1 and CDR2: SGHTA and FQGNSA. Trimming removed 5 bases at V and 0 bases at J, with 12 bases between. The CDR3 totals 15 residues. This CDR3 is CASSKSWTSTDTQYF. As DNA, the CDR3 is TGTGCCAGCAGCAAGTCCTGGACTAGCACAGATACGCAGTATTTT.

The chain couples TRBV29-1 to TRBJ1-2; no reliable D call. V lost 2 bases, J lost 8 bases, and 18 bases lay in between. Germline CDR1 and CDR2: SQVTM and ANQGSEA. This CDR3 is built from 14 residues. CDR3 coding DNA: TGCAGCGTTGAACGAGGGTGGCCCGGTGGAGGCTACACCTTC. Translation gives CSVERGWPGGGYTF.

The chain joins TRBV6-1 to TRBJ2-1, with 7 bases aligning to TRBD2. The V and J ends lost 6 bases and 7 bases, in that order; junction bases with no gene match: 18. Germline CDR1 and CDR2: MNHNS and SASEGT. CDR3 length equals 17 residues. CDR3 nucleotides: TGTGCCAGCAGCCCCCTCGGGACTACGGCTAATAGGAATGAGCAGTTCTTC. Its protein product is CASSPLGTTANRNEQFF.

This clonotype was recorded a few times. CDR3 DNA sequence: TGCGCCAGCAGCTTGGATCAGGGTTACGAGCAGTACTTC. Translated, it gives CASSLDQGYEQYF. The chain is built from TRBV5-1 and TRBJ2-7, with TRBD1 as a possible D gene (5 bases). The CDR3 sequence is 13 residues long. Germline-derived CDR1 and CDR2 are SGHRS and YFSETQ. Trimming pared 0 bases from V and 4 bases from J, leaving 8 bases between.

This chain links TRBV20-1 with TRBJ1-4, with 8 bases fitting TRBD1. V shed 2 bases and J 4 bases; nucleotides not matched to a gene: 3. Per the germline V gene, CDR1 is DFQATT and CDR2 is SNEGSKA (reference sequence). CDR3 length: 14 residues. CDR3: CSARRTGFNEKLFF. The CDR3 region has the DNA TGCAGTGCTAGAAGGACAGGGTTTAATGAAAAACTGTTTTTT.

This clonotype was observed a handful of times. V gene TRBV3-1 combines with J gene TRBJ2-7; D gene unclear. CDR3 length: 13 residues. V lost 0 bases to trimming and J lost 7 bases, with 10 bases between them. CDR1 is LGHDT and CDR2 is YNNKEL in the germline V gene (reference sequence). The CDR3, as DNA: TGTGCCAGCAGCCAAGACCCCCCTCGTGAGCAGTACTTC. It codes for CASSQDPPREQYF.

This chain joins TRBV20-1 and TRBJ1-4, with a possible D match to TRBD1 (5 bases). CDR3 length equals 16 residues. Germline CDR1 DFQATT, CDR2 SNEGSKA (reference sequence). Trimming cost V 0 bases and J 7 bases, with 18 bases left between them. CDR3 nucleotides: TGCAGTGCTAGAGATGACAGCGTCGCATATGGTGAAAAACTGTTTTTT. Protein sequence: CSARDDSVAYGEKLFF.

This clonotype came up a few times. The gene calls are TRBV19 and TRBJ2-5; D remains ambiguous. CDR3 length: 14 amino acids. Germline V gives CDR1 LNHDA, CDR2 SQIVND (reference sequence). Trimming cost V 5 bases and J 4 bases, with 14 bases left between them. The CDR3 reads CASSPPRRRETQYF. DNA for the CDR3: TGTGCCAGTAGTCCCCCCCGGCGTCGAGAGACCCAGTACTTC.

This clonotype appeared a few times. This sequence joins TRBV29-1 and TRBJ2-1, with D tentatively TRBD1 (6 bases). The CDR3 extends over 17 amino acids. Germline CDR1 reads SQVTM; CDR2 reads ANQGSEA. Trimming cost V 3 bases and J 0 bases, with 18 bases left between them. As DNA, the CDR3 is TGCAGCGTTGATCGGGCGACAGGTGATAGCTCCTACAATGAGCAGTTCTTC. It codes for CSVDRATGDSSYNEQFF.

V usage is TRBV27 and J usage is TRBJ2-3; no reliable D call. V shed 5 bases and J shed 4 bases, with 16 bases lying between them. The CDR3 consists of 15 residues. Germline V lookup: CDR1 MNHEY, CDR2 SMNVEV (reference sequence). CDR3 in DNA: TGTGCCAGCAGTCCCATAGACCGTGGTGCAGATACGCAGTATTTT. Residues: CASSPIDRGADTQYF.